The rows below give T cell receptor beta chains drawn from one sample of a study of blood T cell repertoires in COVID-19. Profiling relied on immunoSEQ multiplex PCR, and the TCRdb table lists in-frame clones only, not all of them. Among some 96,000 clones, about 82% were seen once, and the ten largest hold 13%. The source material was peripheral blood. The receptors originated from a man aged 45-60 years with active or convalescent COVID-19. Both conserved end residues are part of each CDR3. Fields, in order: V gene, clone size, J gene, D gene, CDR3 DNA, CDR3 protein. The D gene is left open where the match is weak. Rows may omit the clone size; those that give it use once, few, many or a size class.

V gene: TRBV12-3/TRBV12-4
clone size: -
J gene: TRBJ2-2
D gene: -
CDR3 DNA: TGTGCCAGCAGCAACATGAACACCGGGGAGCTGTTTTTT
CDR3 protein: CASSNMNTGELFF

V gene: TRBV29-1
clone size: -
J gene: TRBJ1-2
D gene: -
CDR3 DNA: TGCAGCGTGGGGATTGGAGGATTCCATGGCTACACCTTC
CDR3 protein: CSVGIGGFHGYTF

V gene: TRBV24-1
clone size: -
J gene: TRBJ2-1
D gene: TRBD1
CDR3 DNA: TGTGCCACCAGTCCCCACGGGACAGGTTCCTATGAGCAGTTCTTC
CDR3 protein: CATSPHGTGSYEQFF

V gene: TRBV6-1
clone size: -
J gene: TRBJ2-1
D gene: -
CDR3 DNA: TGTGCCAGCAGTGAAGGGATCGCGACAGTGCAGTTCTTC
CDR3 protein: CASSEGIATVQFF

V gene: TRBV6-6
clone size: -
J gene: TRBJ1-1
D gene: TRBD1
CDR3 DNA: TGTGCCAGCAGTTTTGGCAGGGGGGAAGGATCCACTGAAGCTTTCTTT
CDR3 protein: CASSFGRGEGSTEAFF

V gene: TRBV12-3/TRBV12-4
clone size: -
J gene: TRBJ1-1
D gene: -
CDR3 DNA: TGTGCCAGCAGTATACAATCGAACACTGAAGCTTTCTTT
CDR3 protein: CASSIQSNTEAFF

V gene: TRBV6-6
clone size: -
J gene: TRBJ2-3
D gene: TRBD2
CDR3 DNA: TGTGCCAGCGATAGCGGGAGGGCAGATACGCAGTATTTT
CDR3 protein: CASDSGRADTQYF

V gene: TRBV2
clone size: -
J gene: TRBJ2-3
D gene: TRBD2
CDR3 DNA: TGTGCCAGCAGGCTATTAGCGGGGGTCTCAGATACGCAGTATTTT
CDR3 protein: CASRLLAGVSDTQYF

V gene: TRBV12-2
clone size: -
J gene: TRBJ2-7
D gene: -
CDR3 DNA: TGTGCAAGTCGCTTAGCGGATGGGACTAGCGGGAGGGCCTACGCTATTTACGAGCAGTACTTC
CDR3 protein: CASRLADGTSGRAYAIYEQYF

V gene: TRBV11-3
clone size: -
J gene: TRBJ2-7
D gene: -
CDR3 DNA: TGTGCCAGCAGCTTTTTGGTCCGCGGGGCCTACGAGCAGTACTTC
CDR3 protein: CASSFLVRGAYEQYF

V gene: TRBV29-1
clone size: -
J gene: TRBJ2-2
D gene: TRBD2
CDR3 DNA: TGCAGCGTTGAACGGTGGGGAGCGGGAGGTAGTCCCGGGGAGCTGTTTTTT
CDR3 protein: CSVERWGAGGSPGELFF

V gene: TRBV2
clone size: -
J gene: TRBJ2-7
D gene: TRBD1
CDR3 DNA: TGTGCCAGCAGTGAAGCAGAGCCGGGACAGGGGTACTACGAGCAGTACTTC
CDR3 protein: CASSEAEPGQGYYEQYF

V gene: TRBV5-1
clone size: once
J gene: TRBJ1-2
D gene: -
CDR3 DNA: TGCGCCAGCAGCACCGACGGGATCTATGGCTACACCTTC
CDR3 protein: CASSTDGIYGYTF

V gene: TRBV3-1/TRBV3-2
clone size: -
J gene: TRBJ2-3
D gene: TRBD2
CDR3 DNA: TGTGCCAGCAGCCATATTGGTCTAGCGGGCACAGATACGCAGTATTTT
CDR3 protein: CASSHIGLAGTDTQYF

V gene: TRBV5-1
clone size: few
J gene: TRBJ1-1
D gene: -
CDR3 DNA: TGCGCCAGCATGGAGAGGGAGGGGACTGAAGCTTTCTTT
CDR3 protein: CASMEREGTEAFF

V gene: TRBV30
clone size: once
J gene: TRBJ2-7
D gene: -
CDR3 DNA: TGTGCCTGGAGTGCATTGGAGTACGAGCAGTACTTC
CDR3 protein: CAWSALEYEQYF

V gene: TRBV18
clone size: -
J gene: TRBJ1-2
D gene: TRBD1
CDR3 DNA: TGTGCCAGCTCCCACACCACAAGGACAGGGCTGGAGGGCTACACCTTC
CDR3 protein: CASSHTTRTGLEGYTF

V gene: TRBV18
clone size: -
J gene: TRBJ1-1
D gene: TRBD1
CDR3 DNA: TGTGCCAGCTCACGGGACAGGGGGGACACTGAAGCTTTCTTT
CDR3 protein: CASSRDRGDTEAFF

V gene: TRBV12-5
clone size: -
J gene: TRBJ1-3
D gene: -
CDR3 DNA: TGTGCTAGTGGTCTGGGAAACACCATATATTTT
CDR3 protein: CASGLGNTIYF

V gene: TRBV19
clone size: -
J gene: TRBJ1-5
D gene: TRBD1
CDR3 DNA: TGTGCCAGTAGTATAGAACCGACAGGGGTCAATCAGCCCCAGCATTTT
CDR3 protein: CASSIEPTGVNQPQHF

V gene: TRBV2
clone size: few
J gene: TRBJ2-1
D gene: -
CDR3 DNA: TGTGCCAGCAGTCGAACAGGGATTTCCTACAATGAGCAGTTCTTC
CDR3 protein: CASSRTGISYNEQFF

V gene: TRBV2
clone size: -
J gene: TRBJ2-3
D gene: -
CDR3 DNA: TGTGCCAGCAACGAGCGCTACACAGATACGCAGTATTTT
CDR3 protein: CASNERYTDTQYF

V gene: TRBV19
clone size: -
J gene: TRBJ1-3
D gene: -
CDR3 DNA: TGTGCCAGTAGAGGGACTGCGTTGGCCCCTGGAAACACCATATATTTT
CDR3 protein: CASRGTALAPGNTIYF

V gene: TRBV28
clone size: -
J gene: TRBJ1-2
D gene: TRBD1
CDR3 DNA: TGTGCCAGCGGATCATCCCGGGACAGGGTGGTGTGTGGCTACACCTTC
CDR3 protein: CASGSSRDRVVCGYTF

V gene: TRBV29-1
clone size: -
J gene: TRBJ1-2
D gene: -
CDR3 DNA: TGCAGCGGCCCCATGGGGGTGCGGGGGGCAGGGGGCTACACCTTC
CDR3 protein: CSGPMGVRGAGGYTF

V gene: TRBV6-5
clone size: -
J gene: TRBJ1-3
D gene: -
CDR3 DNA: TGTGCCAGCAGCGCCACTATCGGAAACACCATATATTTT
CDR3 protein: CASSATIGNTIYF

V gene: TRBV5-5
clone size: -
J gene: TRBJ1-2
D gene: -
CDR3 DNA: TGTGCCAGCAGCTTCTCAGGGGCTGATCGCTACACCTTC
CDR3 protein: CASSFSGADRYTF

V gene: TRBV3-1/TRBV3-2
clone size: few
J gene: TRBJ2-1
D gene: TRBD2
CDR3 DNA: TGTGCCAGCAGCCAAGCCCGTCCCAGCGGGAGGGCCGGTATATCCTACAATGAGCAGTTCTTC
CDR3 protein: CASSQARPSGRAGISYNEQFF

V gene: TRBV6-1
clone size: -
J gene: TRBJ2-3
D gene: TRBD2
CDR3 DNA: TGTGCCAGCAGTGAATTACTAGCGGGAGCAGATACGCAGTATTTT
CDR3 protein: CASSELLAGADTQYF

V gene: TRBV29-1
clone size: -
J gene: TRBJ2-6
D gene: -
CDR3 DNA: TGCAGCGTTGCAGAGTATGGGGCCAACGTCCTGACTTTC
CDR3 protein: CSVAEYGANVLTF

V gene: TRBV19
clone size: -
J gene: TRBJ1-4
D gene: -
CDR3 DNA: TGTGCCAGTAGTATACAGGGTTGGGATGAAAAACTGTTTTTT
CDR3 protein: CASSIQGWDEKLFF

V gene: TRBV9
clone size: -
J gene: TRBJ2-2
D gene: -
CDR3 DNA: TGTGCCAGCAGCTCACGGACTGACACCGGGGAGCTGTTTTTT
CDR3 protein: CASSSRTDTGELFF

V gene: TRBV5-1
clone size: -
J gene: TRBJ2-7
D gene: -
CDR3 DNA: TGCGCCAGCAAAACCGGGACAAACTACGAGCAGTACTTC
CDR3 protein: CASKTGTNYEQYF

V gene: TRBV6-1
clone size: -
J gene: TRBJ1-2
D gene: -
CDR3 DNA: TGTGCCAGCAGTGAAGTGACAGGTTATGGCTACACCTTC
CDR3 protein: CASSEVTGYGYTF

V gene: TRBV29-1
clone size: -
J gene: TRBJ2-7
D gene: TRBD1
CDR3 DNA: TGCAGCGTTGAAATACGGACAGGGGATAACGAGCAGTACTTC
CDR3 protein: CSVEIRTGDNEQYF

V gene: TRBV11-2
clone size: -
J gene: TRBJ2-7
D gene: -
CDR3 DNA: TGTGCCAGCAGCACAAGATCTCGCGGGAACAGCTCCTACGAGCAGTACTTC
CDR3 protein: CASSTRSRGNSSYEQYF

V gene: TRBV4-1
clone size: -
J gene: TRBJ2-7
D gene: TRBD2
CDR3 DNA: TGCGCCAGCAGCCGAGAGCGGGAGGCCCCCTACGAGCAGTACTTC
CDR3 protein: CASSREREAPYEQYF

V gene: TRBV24-1
clone size: -
J gene: TRBJ2-5
D gene: -
CDR3 DNA: TGTGCCACCAGTGATTCCGGGAGCAAAGAGACCCAGTACTTC
CDR3 protein: CATSDSGSKETQYF

V gene: TRBV19
clone size: -
J gene: TRBJ2-7
D gene: -
CDR3 DNA: TGTGCCAGTAGTTTCCAGGGTTCTCTCTACGAGCAGTACTTC
CDR3 protein: CASSFQGSLYEQYF

V gene: TRBV14
clone size: -
J gene: TRBJ2-7
D gene: TRBD2
CDR3 DNA: TGTGCCAGCAGGATTGCGGGAGGGAGGGAGCAGTACTTC
CDR3 protein: CASRIAGGREQYF

V gene: TRBV7-2
clone size: -
J gene: TRBJ1-4
D gene: -
CDR3 DNA: TGTGCCAGCAGGAATGCGGTCATGCCATCAAAACTGTTTTTT
CDR3 protein: CASRNAVMPSKLFF

V gene: TRBV15
clone size: once
J gene: TRBJ1-2
D gene: -
CDR3 DNA: TGTGCCACCAGCAGAGATAGGAACAGCTATGGCTACACCTTC
CDR3 protein: CATSRDRNSYGYTF

V gene: TRBV7-9
clone size: -
J gene: TRBJ2-3
D gene: TRBD1
CDR3 DNA: TGTGCCAGCAGCCGACAGGGCGGCACAGATACGCAGTATTTT
CDR3 protein: CASSRQGGTDTQYF

V gene: TRBV28
clone size: once
J gene: TRBJ2-3
D gene: -
CDR3 DNA: TGTGCCAGCAGTTCCCCTTCCAGGGCTGGGACAGATACGCAGTATTTT
CDR3 protein: CASSSPSRAGTDTQYF

V gene: TRBV2
clone size: -
J gene: TRBJ2-3
D gene: -
CDR3 DNA: TGTGCCAGCAGTACTAGCACAGATACGCAGTATTTT
CDR3 protein: CASSTSTDTQYF

V gene: TRBV12-3/TRBV12-4
clone size: once
J gene: TRBJ1-2
D gene: -
CDR3 DNA: TGTGCCAGCAGTTCAAGTAGCTATGGCTACACCTTC
CDR3 protein: CASSSSSYGYTF

V gene: TRBV9
clone size: -
J gene: TRBJ1-6
D gene: -
CDR3 DNA: TGTGCCAGCAGCGTAGGTCAGGGGAATTCACCCCTCCACTTT
CDR3 protein: CASSVGQGNSPLHF

V gene: TRBV12-5
clone size: few
J gene: TRBJ1-2
D gene: -
CDR3 DNA: TGTGCTAGTGGTTCCCCCCTCCTTGGCTACACCTTC
CDR3 protein: CASGSPLLGYTF

V gene: TRBV3-1/TRBV3-2
clone size: -
J gene: TRBJ1-1
D gene: TRBD1
CDR3 DNA: TGTGCCAGCAGCCAAGAGGGCAGGGGGCAGACTGAAGCTTTCTTT
CDR3 protein: CASSQEGRGQTEAFF

V gene: TRBV7-7
clone size: -
J gene: TRBJ2-6
D gene: -
CDR3 DNA: TGTGCTAGCAGCTCTTCTGCGGGTGGCGCTGGGGCCAACGTCCTGACTTTC
CDR3 protein: CASSSSAGGAGANVLTF

V gene: TRBV11-2
clone size: -
J gene: TRBJ2-5
D gene: -
CDR3 DNA: TGTGCCAGCAGCTTAAGGGCGGCGGGGACCCAGTACTTC
CDR3 protein: CASSLRAAGTQYF

V gene: TRBV6-6
clone size: once
J gene: TRBJ1-6
D gene: -
CDR3 DNA: TGTGCCAGCAGTTACCCAAATTCACCCCTCCACTTT
CDR3 protein: CASSYPNSPLHF

V gene: TRBV18
clone size: -
J gene: TRBJ2-7
D gene: TRBD1
CDR3 DNA: TGTGCCAGCTCACCGGGACAGGGGCCGCACGAGCAGTACTTC
CDR3 protein: CASSPGQGPHEQYF

V gene: TRBV13
clone size: -
J gene: TRBJ1-6
D gene: -
CDR3 DNA: TGTGCCAGCAGCGTTGGGGGGAGAGATTCACCCCTCCACTTT
CDR3 protein: CASSVGGRDSPLHF

V gene: TRBV27
clone size: -
J gene: TRBJ2-7
D gene: -
CDR3 DNA: TGTGCCAGCAGTCTTGGACAGATCTACGAGCAGTACTTC
CDR3 protein: CASSLGQIYEQYF

V gene: TRBV11-2
clone size: -
J gene: TRBJ2-7
D gene: -
CDR3 DNA: TGTGCCAGCAGCCCCAGTGGCAGTTCCTACGAGCAGTACTTC
CDR3 protein: CASSPSGSSYEQYF

V gene: TRBV28
clone size: -
J gene: TRBJ2-1
D gene: -
CDR3 DNA: TGTGCCAGCGGGAGACCCTACAATGAGCAGTTCTTC
CDR3 protein: CASGRPYNEQFF

V gene: TRBV24-1
clone size: -
J gene: TRBJ2-5
D gene: -
CDR3 DNA: TGTGCCACCAGTGATGCTGGGCGCGAGACCCAGTACTTC
CDR3 protein: CATSDAGRETQYF

V gene: TRBV12-5
clone size: -
J gene: TRBJ2-6
D gene: -
CDR3 DNA: TGTGCTAGTGGTTTGGGGCCCGGACACCTAAGCTCTGGGGCCAACGTCCTGACTTTC
CDR3 protein: CASGLGPGHLSSGANVLTF

V gene: TRBV30
clone size: -
J gene: TRBJ1-5
D gene: -
CDR3 DNA: TGTGCCTGGAAGGGTCCGGCCGGGGGTCCCCAGCATTTT
CDR3 protein: CAWKGPAGGPQHF